This T cell receptor (beta chain) is drawn from a study of cytotoxic CD8 clonotypes in ibrutinib-treated CLL. Study in general: The taking of response samples occurred after a median roughly 12 months of treatment, with a range of 6 to 36.

In germline, CDR1 is MNHEY, CDR2 SVGAGI. The V end was cut by 0 bases, the J end by 4 bases, with 9 bases between. The CDR3 loop spans 15 amino acids. Produced via immunoSEQ multiplex PCR; TCRdb's table is partial and in-frame only. The table includes about 140,000 clones, around 77% detected once. This clone showed up just once. Other DNA sequences within the sample encode an identical CDR3. V is TRBV6-5 and J is TRBJ2-2; the D is unclear. The source was PBMCs, collected after 12 months of ibrutinib treatment. The sequence came from a human donor with chronic lymphocytic leukemia. CDR3 coding DNA: TGTGCCAGCAGTTACTCGACCGGGTCCACCGGGGAGCTGTTTTTT. It translates to CASSYSTGSTGELFF.